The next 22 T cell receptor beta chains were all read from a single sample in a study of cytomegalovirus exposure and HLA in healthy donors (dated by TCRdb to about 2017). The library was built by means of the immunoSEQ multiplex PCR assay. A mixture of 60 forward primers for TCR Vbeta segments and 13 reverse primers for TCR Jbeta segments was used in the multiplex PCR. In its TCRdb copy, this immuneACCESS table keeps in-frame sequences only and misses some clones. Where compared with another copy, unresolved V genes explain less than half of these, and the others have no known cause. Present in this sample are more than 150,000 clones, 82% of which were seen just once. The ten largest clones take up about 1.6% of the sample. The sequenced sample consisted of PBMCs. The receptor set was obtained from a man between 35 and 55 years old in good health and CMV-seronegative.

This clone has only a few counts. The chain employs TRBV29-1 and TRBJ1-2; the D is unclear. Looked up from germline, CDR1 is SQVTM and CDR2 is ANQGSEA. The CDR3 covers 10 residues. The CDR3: CSVRNYGYTF. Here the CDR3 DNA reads TGCAGTGTACGGAACTATGGCTACACCTTC.

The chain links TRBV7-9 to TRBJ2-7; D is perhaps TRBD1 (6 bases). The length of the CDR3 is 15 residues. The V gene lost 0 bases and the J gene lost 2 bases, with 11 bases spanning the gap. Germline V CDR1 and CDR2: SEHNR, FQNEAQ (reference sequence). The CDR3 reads CASSLAPGTPYEQYF. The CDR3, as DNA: TGTGCCAGCAGCTTAGCGCCCGGGACACCCTACGAGCAGTACTTC.

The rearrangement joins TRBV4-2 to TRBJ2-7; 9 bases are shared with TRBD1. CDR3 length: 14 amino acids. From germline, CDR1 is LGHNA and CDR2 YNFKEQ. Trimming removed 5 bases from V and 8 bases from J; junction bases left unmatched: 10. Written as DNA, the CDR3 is TGTGCCAGCAGCGAAAAGGACAGGGGCGGGAAGCAGTACTTC. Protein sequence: CASSEKDRGGKQYF.

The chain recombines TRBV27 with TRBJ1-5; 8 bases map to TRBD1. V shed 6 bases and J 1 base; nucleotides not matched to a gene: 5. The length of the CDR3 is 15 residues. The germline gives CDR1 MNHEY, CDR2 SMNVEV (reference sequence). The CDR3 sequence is CASRDRETSNQPQHF. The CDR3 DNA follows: TGTGCCAGCAGGGACAGGGAAACCAGCAATCAGCCCCAGCATTTT.

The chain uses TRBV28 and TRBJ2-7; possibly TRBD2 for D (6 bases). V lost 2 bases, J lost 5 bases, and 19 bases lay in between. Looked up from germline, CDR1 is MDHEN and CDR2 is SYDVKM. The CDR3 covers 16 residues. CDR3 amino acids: CASSLRSRGGKHEQYF. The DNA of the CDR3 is TGTGCCAGCAGTTTAAGATCGAGAGGCGGGAAGCACGAGCAGTACTTC.

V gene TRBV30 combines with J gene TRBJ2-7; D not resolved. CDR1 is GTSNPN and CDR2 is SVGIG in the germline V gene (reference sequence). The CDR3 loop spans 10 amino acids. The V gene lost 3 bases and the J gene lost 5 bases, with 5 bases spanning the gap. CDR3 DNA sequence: TGTGCCTGGAGCCGTAACGAGCAGTACTTC. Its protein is CAWSRNEQYF.

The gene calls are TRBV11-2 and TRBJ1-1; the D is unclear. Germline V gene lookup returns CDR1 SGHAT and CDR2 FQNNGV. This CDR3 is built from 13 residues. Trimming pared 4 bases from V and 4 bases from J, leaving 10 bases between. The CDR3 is CASSSGPSTEAFF. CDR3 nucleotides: TGTGCCAGCAGCTCCGGTCCTTCCACTGAAGCTTTCTTT.

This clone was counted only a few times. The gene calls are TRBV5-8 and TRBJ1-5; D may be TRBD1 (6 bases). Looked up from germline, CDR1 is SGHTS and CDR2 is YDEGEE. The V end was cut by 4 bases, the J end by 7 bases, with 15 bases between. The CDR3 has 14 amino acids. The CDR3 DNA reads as TGTGCCAGCAGCGGGAACAGGGATGGGCAGCCCCAGCATTTT. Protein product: CASSGNRDGQPQHF. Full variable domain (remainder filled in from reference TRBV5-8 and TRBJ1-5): EAGVTQSPTHLIKTRGQQATLRCSPISGHTSVYWYQQALGLGLQFLLWYDEGEERNRGNFPPRFSGRQFPNYSSELNVNALELEDSALYLCASSGNRDGQPQHFGDGTRLSIL.

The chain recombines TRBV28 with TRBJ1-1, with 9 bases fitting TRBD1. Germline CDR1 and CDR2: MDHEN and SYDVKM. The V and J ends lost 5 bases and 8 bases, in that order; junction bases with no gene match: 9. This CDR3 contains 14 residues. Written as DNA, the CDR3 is TGTGCCAGCAGTCAACACAGGGGGCGGAACGAAGCTTTCTTT. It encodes CASSQHRGRNEAFF.

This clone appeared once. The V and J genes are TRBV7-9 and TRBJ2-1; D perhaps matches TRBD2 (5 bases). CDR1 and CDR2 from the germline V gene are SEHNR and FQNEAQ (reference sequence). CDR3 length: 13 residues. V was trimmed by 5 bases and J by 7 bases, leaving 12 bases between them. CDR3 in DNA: TGTGCCAGCAGCCCCCGAGGGAGAAATGAGCAGTTCTTC. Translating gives CASSPRGRNEQFF.

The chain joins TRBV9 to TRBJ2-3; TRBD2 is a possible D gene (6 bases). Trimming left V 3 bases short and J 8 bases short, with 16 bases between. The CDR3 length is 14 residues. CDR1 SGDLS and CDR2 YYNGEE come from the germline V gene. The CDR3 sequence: CASSGWDSLSTQYF. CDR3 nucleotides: TGTGCCAGCAGCGGCTGGGACTCACTTTCTACGCAGTATTTT.

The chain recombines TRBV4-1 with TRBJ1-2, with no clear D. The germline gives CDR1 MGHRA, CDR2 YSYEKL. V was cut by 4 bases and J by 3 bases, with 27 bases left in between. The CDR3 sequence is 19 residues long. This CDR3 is CASSPPRSYVRGSDYGYTF. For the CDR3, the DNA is TGCGCCAGCAGCCCCCCAAGGAGTTACGTTCGGGGATCGGACTATGGCTACACCTTC.

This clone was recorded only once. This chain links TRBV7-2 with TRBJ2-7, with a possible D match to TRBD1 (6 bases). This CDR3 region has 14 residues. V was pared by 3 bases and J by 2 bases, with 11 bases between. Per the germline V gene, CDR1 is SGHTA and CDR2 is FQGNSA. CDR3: CASSFPDRPYEQYF. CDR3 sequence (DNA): TGTGCCAGCAGCTTTCCCGACAGGCCCTACGAGCAGTACTTC.

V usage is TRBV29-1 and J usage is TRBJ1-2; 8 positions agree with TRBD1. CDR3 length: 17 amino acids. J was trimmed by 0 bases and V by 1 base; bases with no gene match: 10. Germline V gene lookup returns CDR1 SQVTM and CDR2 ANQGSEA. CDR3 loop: CSVEGASGQDSNYGYTF. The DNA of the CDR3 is TGCAGCGTTGAAGGGGCTTCGGGACAGGACTCTAACTATGGCTACACCTTC. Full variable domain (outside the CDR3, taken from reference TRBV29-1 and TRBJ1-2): SAVISQKPSRDICQRGTSLTIQCQVDSQVTMMFWYRQQPGQSLTLIATANQGSEATYESGFVIDKFPISRPNLTFSTLTVSNMSPEDSSIYLCSVEGASGQDSNYGYTFGSGTRLTVV.

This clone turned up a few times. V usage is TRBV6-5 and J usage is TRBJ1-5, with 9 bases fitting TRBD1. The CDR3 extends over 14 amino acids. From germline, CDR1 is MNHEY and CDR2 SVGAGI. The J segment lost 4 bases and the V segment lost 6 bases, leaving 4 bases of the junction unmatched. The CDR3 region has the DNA TGTGCCAGCAGGAAAGGACAGGGGAATCAGCCCCAGCATTTT. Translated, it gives CASRKGQGNQPQHF.

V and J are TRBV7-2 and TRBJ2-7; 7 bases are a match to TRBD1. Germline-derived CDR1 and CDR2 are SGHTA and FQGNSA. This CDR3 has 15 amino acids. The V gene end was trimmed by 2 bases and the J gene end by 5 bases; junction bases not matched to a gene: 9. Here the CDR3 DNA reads TGTGCCAGCAGCTTAACCAAAGGACAGGCCCACGAGCAGTACTTC. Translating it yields CASSLTKGQAHEQYF.

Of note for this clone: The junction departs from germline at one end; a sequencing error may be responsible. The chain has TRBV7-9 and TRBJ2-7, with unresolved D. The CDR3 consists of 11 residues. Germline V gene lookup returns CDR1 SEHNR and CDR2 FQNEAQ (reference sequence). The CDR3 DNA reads TGTTCCAGCAGCCCACTCTACGAGCAGTACTTC. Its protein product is CSSSPLYEQYF.

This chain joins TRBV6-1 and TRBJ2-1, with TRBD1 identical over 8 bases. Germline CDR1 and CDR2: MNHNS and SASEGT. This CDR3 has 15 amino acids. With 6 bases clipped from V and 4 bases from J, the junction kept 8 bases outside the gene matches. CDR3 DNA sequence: TGTGCCAGCAGCACGGGACAGGCACATTACAATGAGCAGTTCTTC. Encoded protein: CASSTGQAHYNEQFF.

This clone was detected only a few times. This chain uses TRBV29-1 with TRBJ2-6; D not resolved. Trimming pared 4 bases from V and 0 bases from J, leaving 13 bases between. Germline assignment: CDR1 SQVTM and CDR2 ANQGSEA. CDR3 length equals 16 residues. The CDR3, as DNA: TGCAGCGTTGCCACAGATATCCACTCTGGGGCCAACGTCCTGACTTTC. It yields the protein CSVATDIHSGANVLTF.

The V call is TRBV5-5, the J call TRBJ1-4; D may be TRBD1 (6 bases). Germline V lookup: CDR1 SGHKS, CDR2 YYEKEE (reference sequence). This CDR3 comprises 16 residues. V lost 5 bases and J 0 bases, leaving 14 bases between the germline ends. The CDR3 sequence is CASRQGSPSTNEKLFF. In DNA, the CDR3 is TGTGCCAGCAGGCAGGGGTCCCCCTCAACTAATGAAAAACTGTTTTTT. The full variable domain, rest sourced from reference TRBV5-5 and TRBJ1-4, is DAGVTQSPTHLIKTRGQQVTLRCSPISGHKSVSWYQQVLGQGPQFIFQYYEKEERGRGNFPDRFSARQFPNYSSELNVNALLLGDSALYLCASRQGSPSTNEKLFFGSGTQLSVL.

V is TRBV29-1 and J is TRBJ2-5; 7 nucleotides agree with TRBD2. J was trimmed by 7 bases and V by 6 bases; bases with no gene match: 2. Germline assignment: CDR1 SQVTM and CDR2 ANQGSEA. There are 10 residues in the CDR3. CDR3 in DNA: TGCAGCGTGTGGGAGGGGACCCAGTACTTC. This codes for CSVWEGTQYF. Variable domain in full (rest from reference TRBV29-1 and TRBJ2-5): SAVISQKPSRDICQRGTSLTIQCQVDSQVTMMFWYRQQPGQSLTLIATANQGSEATYESGFVIDKFPISRPNLTFSTLTVSNMSPEDSSIYLCSVWEGTQYFGPGTRLLVL.

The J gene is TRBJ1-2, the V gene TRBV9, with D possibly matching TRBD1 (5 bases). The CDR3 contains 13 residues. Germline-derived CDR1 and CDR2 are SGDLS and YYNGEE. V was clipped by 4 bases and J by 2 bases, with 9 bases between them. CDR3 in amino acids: CASSHGGNYGYTF. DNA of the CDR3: TGTGCCAGCAGCCACGGGGGAAACTATGGCTACACCTTC.